What follows is one T cell receptor beta chain and its context. Antigen unknown. These data are taken from a study of CD4+ T cells in melanoma. This CDR3 is 16 amino acids long. V lost 3 bases and J 8 bases, leaving 22 bases between the germline ends. CDR1 and CDR2 (germline): SGHTA, FQGNSA. Repertoires were generated with immunoSEQ multiplex PCR, while TCRdb's copy carries only in-frame clones and drops some. Seen here are about 10,000 clones, 65% to 70% observed once, and the top ten hold roughly 11%. Regarding the study as a whole: CD8+ T cell, macrophage and B cell function reportedly correlated with neoantigen-specific CD4+ T cells. Neoantigen-specific CD4+ T cells in melanoma reportedly had diverse differentiation states.

This TCR came from a human donor with melanoma. This chain links TRBV7-2 with TRBJ1-1; no clear D. The specimen was cells from a culture (not recorded whether cultured in vitro). CDR3 DNA: TGTGCCAGCAGCTTGGTGCAGGTAAGACGAAAGACCGAAGCTTTCTTT. Encoded protein: CASSLVQVRRKTEAFF.